These T cell receptor beta chains were read from a single sample in a study of shared clonotypes between healthy human individuals. Sequencing was performed with immunoSEQ multiplex PCR; in TCRdb, only in-frame clones are kept and a portion is missing. The sample carries about 1 million clones, roughly 80% recorded once. The specimen sequenced was memory CD4+ T cells sorted from blood. The receptor source for this set is a man in his late teens or twenties in good health. Each CDR3 is given with its conserved first and last residue.

>TRBV27|TRBJ2-7
CASSFGGTGGLGVRYEQYF
>TRBV29-1|TRBJ1-1
CSVHRRLNTEAFF
>TRBV2|TRBJ2-2
CASTRQGVTTGELFF
>TRBV28|TRBJ2-7
CASKRPHSYEQYF
>TRBV30|TRBJ2-1
CAWSGITGTSRGGQFF
>TRBV15|TRBJ2-3
CATSRGIGHQADTQYF
>TRBV12-5|TRBJ2-7
CASGLALAGGRSSYEQYF
>TRBV5-4|TRBJ2-5
CATRVRAGEETQYF
>TRBV30|TRBJ2-1
CAFSGGRGEQFF
>TRBV5-1|TRBJ2-5
CASSLLAGESETQYF
>TRBV5-1|TRBJ1-2
CASSLDGNRYGYTF
>TRBV7-2|TRBJ2-7
CASQLTFASYEQYF
>TRBV6-5|TRBJ2-1
CASSKGRYNEQFF
>TRBV7-2|TRBJ2-7
CASSLDYNSYEQYF
>TRBV30|TRBJ1-5
CAWSGGGNQPQHF
>TRBV12-5|TRBJ2-5
CASGTPLQETQYF
>TRBV28|TRBJ1-2
CASQPKVQGAGGYTF
>TRBV9|TRBJ1-2
CASSGTGYEHGYTF
>TRBV4-1|TRBJ1-6
CATQGGIGNSPLHF
>TRBV27|TRBJ2-7
CASSLFRGTLLYEQYF
>TRBV25-1|TRBJ1-5
CASSEWREGQPQHF
>TRBV6-1|TRBJ1-1
CASSEVPFMNTEAFF
>TRBV7-8|TRBJ1-4
CASSLAGRGWANEKLFF
>TRBV5-1|TRBJ2-3
CASSLEAGVRDTQYF
>TRBV6-6|TRBJ2-7
CASSYSGGLSEQYF
>TRBV5-4|TRBJ1-2
CASSPLVGESYGYTF
>TRBV27|TRBJ2-3
CASRSRLDTQYF
>TRBV7-7|TRBJ2-7
CASSPDRDSYEQYF
>TRBV6-4|TRBJ1-2
CASGAGCGYTF
>TRBV5-1|TRBJ2-5
CASNLSGQGGETQYF
>TRBV14|TRBJ1-4
CASSQGGREKLFF